A single sample is the source of the 5 T cell receptor beta chains below, sequenced in a study of shared clonotypes between healthy human individuals. Naive CD8 populations comprised CD45RO-negative cells positively selected for CCR7, excluding terminally differentiated effector memory CD45RA+ cells. Produced via immunoSEQ multiplex PCR; TCRdb's table is partial and in-frame only. In the table there are roughly 2,000,000 clones, about 95% of which are singletons. The sample taken for sequencing was naive CD8+ T cells sorted from blood. The origin of the receptors is a man aged 18 to 30 in good health.

The chain couples TRBV27 to TRBJ1-2; D is undetermined. Germline-derived CDR1 and CDR2 are MNHEY and SMNVEV (reference sequence). The CDR3 has 13 amino acids. V dropped 4 bases and J dropped 8 bases, with 14 bases sitting between them. The chain's CDR3 is CASSWGEGTGYTF. The CDR3 nucleotides read TGTGCCAGCAGTTGGGGAGAGGGCACCGGCTACACCTTC.

The chain carries TRBV7-9 and TRBJ1-2, with TRBD1 as a possible D gene (6 bases). This CDR3 is built from 15 residues. V lost 2 bases, J lost 3 bases, and 13 bases lay in between. The germline CDR1 and CDR2 sequences are SEHNR and FQNEAQ (reference sequence). CDR3: CASSLSSDSYYGYTF. The CDR3 DNA is TGTGCCAGCAGCTTATCCTCGGACAGTTACTATGGCTACACCTTC.

The chain couples TRBV2 to TRBJ1-5; no definite D call. The germline V gene has CDR1 SNHLY and CDR2 FYNNEI. The CDR3 is 15 amino acids. Trimming stripped 6 bases from V and 2 bases from J, with 14 bases between. Written as DNA, the CDR3 is TGTGCCAGCAGCCATCCGGGGATCGGCAATCAGCCCCAGCATTTT. Its protein product is CASSHPGIGNQPQHF.

The gene calls are TRBV6-5 and TRBJ1-2, with TRBD1 matching 7 bases. Germline values: CDR1 MNHEY, CDR2 SVGAGI. CDR3 length equals 15 residues. J gave up 4 bases and V 2 bases, and 7 bases lay outside the gene matches. The CDR3 region is CASSYGEGQIYGYTF. The CDR3 DNA follows: TGTGCCAGCAGTTACGGGGAGGGACAGATCTATGGCTACACCTTC.

The rearrangement links TRBV11-2 to TRBJ2-7, with D unresolved. The CDR3 has 14 amino acids. Per germline, CDR1 SGHAT and CDR2 FQNNGV. V lost 3 bases and J lost 1, with 10 bases in between. The CDR3 here is CASSLRTQSYEQYF. As DNA, the CDR3 is TGTGCCAGCAGCTTGAGAACACAATCCTACGAGCAGTACTTC.